The 25 T cell receptor beta chains in this list originate from one sample, sequenced in a study of CXCR3-negative and CXCR3-positive naive CD8 T cells. UMI-tagged TRB cDNA libraries were built via 5' RACE. TCRdb derives one entry per CDR3 protein from the 5' RACE reads, leaving out DNA. There are about 130,000 distinct CDR3 sequences in the sample, with nearly 0.5% held by the top ten. Sequencing was carried out using naive CXCR3- CD8+ T cells from blood. Documented subset: CD45RO-CCR7+CD27+CD95- naive CD8+ T cells lacking CXCR3 (TNR3-). Source of these receptors: a human donor in good health. Some clones in this sample may be carry-over from other donors' samples.

The chain is built from TRBV7-9 and TRBJ2-5; TCRdb gives TRBD1 as the D gene, but with no DNA this cannot be confirmed. CDR1 and CDR2 from the germline V gene are SEHNR and FQNEAQ (reference sequence). This CDR3 spans 14 amino acids. The CDR3 region is CASRPGGLQETQYF. The full variable domain, completed using reference TRBV7-9 and TRBJ2-5, is DTGVSQNPRHKITKRGQNVTFRCDPISEHNRLYWYRQTLGQGPEFLTYFQNEAQLEKSRLLSDRFSAERPKGSFSTLEIQRTEQGDSAMYLCASRPGGLQETQYFGPGTRLLVL.

This chain joins TRBV12-5 and TRBJ2-2; checking the TCRdb D call of TRBD2 is not possible without DNA. In germline, CDR1 is LGHNT, CDR2 FRNRAP. The CDR3 spans 14 residues. CDR3 protein: CASGFGGSTGELFF.

V gene TRBV20-1 combines with J gene TRBJ2-1. The CDR3 length is 12 residues. CDR1 and CDR2 (germline): DFQATT, SNEGSKA (reference sequence). The CDR3 spells CSAKTGYNEQFF.

The CDR3 protein is CASSLASGGLYNEQFF. The chain joins TRBV7-6 to TRBJ2-1; the D call of TRBD2 rests on TCRdb alone, since no DNA is present to check it. The CDR3 spans 16 residues. Germline V gives CDR1 SGHVS, CDR2 FNYEAQ.

This chain links TRBV20-1 with TRBJ2-2. This CDR3 comprises 14 residues. Germline loops: CDR1 DFQATT, CDR2 SNEGSKA (reference sequence). The chain's CDR3 is CSVLAPTNTGELFF.

The chain joins TRBV29-1 to TRBJ2-7. Germline V gives CDR1 SQVTM, CDR2 ANQGSEA. There are 13 residues in the CDR3. CDR3 amino acids: CSVMDGDSYEQYF.

The rearrangement links TRBV25-1 to TRBJ2-5; the TCRdb call, TRBD1, lacks DNA for checking. CDR3 size: 14 residues. Germline V gene lookup returns CDR1 MGHDK and CDR2 SYGVNS. The CDR3 spells CASSVRDPQETQYF.

The gene calls are TRBV25-1 and TRBJ1-4. There are 14 residues in the CDR3. Germline CDR1 is MGHDK and CDR2 is SYGVNS. The CDR3 here is CASSGPSFDEKLFF.

This chain joins TRBV10-3 and TRBJ2-7; TCRdb's D call of TRBD2 is untestable without DNA. CDR3 length: 17 amino acids. Germline CDR1 reads ENHRY; CDR2 reads SYGVKD. CDR3 in amino acids: CAISESIPSGSLVEQYF.

V gene TRBV7-6 combines with J gene TRBJ2-2. Per the germline V gene, CDR1 is SGHVS and CDR2 is FNYEAQ. The CDR3 runs to 14 residues. This chain's CDR3 is CASSFLGRSGELFF.

CDR3 region: CASSQEGYEQFF. The chain has TRBV5-6 and TRBJ2-1. The CDR3 is made up of 12 amino acids. The germline CDR1 and CDR2 sequences are SGHDT and YYEEEE.

The genes are TRBV20-1 and TRBJ1-1. Per the germline V gene, CDR1 is DFQATT and CDR2 is SNEGSKA (reference sequence). The CDR3 totals 14 residues. The CDR3 region is CSASRPDSNTEAFF.

The chain joins TRBV6-5 to TRBJ2-1; as DNA is missing, the TRBD1 call by TCRdb cannot be tested. Per the germline V gene, CDR1 is MNHEY and CDR2 is SVGAGI. There are 12 residues in the CDR3. CDR3: CASNKGGDEQFF.

V usage is TRBV4-2 and J usage is TRBJ2-1; there is no DNA to check the TCRdb D call of TRBD1. Germline values: CDR1 LGHNA, CDR2 YNFKEQ. The CDR3 runs to 17 residues. CDR3 protein: CASSQEYRPGNYNEQFF.

The V call is TRBV15, the J call TRBJ1-1. Germline V lookup: CDR1 LNHNV, CDR2 YYDKDF (reference sequence). The CDR3 is 16 amino acids. This CDR3 is CATSRDQWEIKGEAFF.

The chain uses TRBV7-9 and TRBJ2-7; TCRdb outputs TRBD1, but without DNA this stays unchecked. Germline lookup yields CDR1 SEHNR and CDR2 FQNEAQ (reference sequence). This CDR3 spans 15 amino acids. CDR3 protein: CASSLSPGPRYEQYF.

The chain carries TRBV15 and TRBJ2-7. From germline, CDR1 is LNHNV and CDR2 YYDKDF (reference sequence). The CDR3 has 16 amino acids. CDR3 in amino acids: CATSRDPTGRAYEQYF.

The genes are TRBV6-2 or TRBV6-3 and TRBJ2-5; the TCRdb D gene call, TRBD1, has no DNA to confirm it. This CDR3 is built from 14 residues. The V gene's germline CDR1 is MNHEY and CDR2 SVGEGT. The CDR3 is CATQERGFQETQYF.

The chain carries TRBV12-3 or TRBV12-4 and TRBJ2-2. CDR3 length equals 15 residues. The CDR3 loop is CASSLKSEVTGELFF.

This chain links TRBV7-3 with TRBJ1-4; TCRdb's D call of TRBD1 is untestable without DNA. The CDR3 consists of 14 residues. Germline V gives CDR1 SGHTA, CDR2 FQGTGA. The CDR3 here is CASSLWAENEKLFF. The whole variable domain, remainder taken from reference TRBV7-3 and TRBJ1-4, is GAGVSQTPSNKVTEKGKYVELRCDPISGHTALYWYRQSLGQGPEFLIYFQGTGAADDSGLPNDRFFAVRPEGSVSTLKIQRTERGDSAVYLCASSLWAENEKLFFGSGTQLSVL.

V usage is TRBV7-7 and J usage is TRBJ2-1. The CDR3 covers 15 residues. CDR1 and CDR2 (germline): SSHAT, FNYEAQ (reference sequence). The CDR3 here is CASSLDLYNRNEQFF. The full variable domain, with the rest looked up from reference TRBV7-7 and TRBJ2-1, is GAGVSQSPRYKVTKRGQDVTLRCDPISSHATLYWYQQALGQGPEFLTYFNYEAQPDKSGLPSDRFSAERPEGSISTLTIQRTEQRDSAMYRCASSLDLYNRNEQFFGPGTRLTVL.

The chain couples TRBV12-3 or TRBV12-4 to TRBJ2-7; TCRdb's D gene call, TRBD1, goes unchecked for lack of DNA. This CDR3 is 14 amino acids long. The CDR3 sequence: CASSFSRGSYEQYF.

The V gene is TRBV4-3, the J gene TRBJ1-2; TCRdb outputs TRBD1, but without DNA this stays unchecked. The CDR3 runs 20 residues. Germline CDR1 LGHNA, CDR2 YSLEER. The CDR3 protein is CASSQDWSQVTGAGNYGYTF.

J is TRBJ2-4 and V is TRBV5-4; TCRdb returns TRBD1, unconfirmable since there is no DNA. The CDR3 has 19 residues. CDR1 is SGHNT and CDR2 is YYREEE in the germline V gene (reference sequence). This chain's CDR3 is CASSSGLAGAPGGEDIQYF.

This chain connects TRBV20-1 to TRBJ2-1; TCRdb selects TRBD2, and the lack of DNA leaves this call unchecked. Per the germline V gene, CDR1 is DFQATT and CDR2 is SNEGSKA (reference sequence). The CDR3 runs 15 residues. CDR3 loop: CSARDFQEGRNEQFF.